This TCR beta chain was sequenced in a study of T cell changes during pregnancy in multiple sclerosis. The method was immunoSEQ multiplex PCR; TCRdb's version includes in-frame clones alone and lacks a portion of them. The top ten hold approximately 8.3% of the sample, which has about 38,000 clones, 85% to 95% seen once. The origin of this receptor is a female donor with multiple sclerosis, enrolled in a pregnancy study. The material sequenced was CD8+ T cells from peripheral blood mononuclear cells, taken in the third trimester of pregnancy.

In DNA, the CDR3 is TGTGCCAGCAGTTCCTCCCGGGACAGGGTGAGCACTGAAGCTTTCTTT. This translates into CASSSSRDRVSTEAFF. The chain has TRBV6-5 and TRBJ1-1; 9 bases agree with TRBD1. Germline values: CDR1 MNHEY, CDR2 SVGAGI. V shed 4 bases and J 4 bases; nucleotides not matched to a gene: 10. This CDR3 is built from 16 residues.